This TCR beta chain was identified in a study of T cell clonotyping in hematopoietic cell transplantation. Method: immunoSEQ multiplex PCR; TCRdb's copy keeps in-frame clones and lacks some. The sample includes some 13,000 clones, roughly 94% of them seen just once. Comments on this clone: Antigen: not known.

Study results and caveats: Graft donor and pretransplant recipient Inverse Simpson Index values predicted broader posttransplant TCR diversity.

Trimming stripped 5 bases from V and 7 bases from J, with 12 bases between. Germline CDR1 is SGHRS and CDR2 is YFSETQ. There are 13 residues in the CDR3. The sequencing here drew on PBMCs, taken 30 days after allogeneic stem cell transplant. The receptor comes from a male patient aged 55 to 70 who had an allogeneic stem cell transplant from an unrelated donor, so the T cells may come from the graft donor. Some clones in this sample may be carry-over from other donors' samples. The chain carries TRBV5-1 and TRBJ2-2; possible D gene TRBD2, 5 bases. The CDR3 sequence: CASRDFQSGELFF. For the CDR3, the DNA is TGCGCCAGCAGGGACTTCCAGAGCGGGGAGCTGTTTTTT.